This T cell receptor (beta chain) was identified during a study of cytomegalovirus exposure and HLA in healthy donors. Regarding the study as a whole: An Asian-associated ancestry cluster reportedly showed fewer N-insertions than the approximately 700-donor mean in a later analysis.

With 60 Vbeta and 13 Jbeta primers, the PCR was carried out. TCRdb keeps only in-frame clones here, not all; method: immunoSEQ multiplex PCR. The data hold about 170,000 clones, with 80% to 85% observed a single time. A remark on this clone: No antigen is known for it.

The material sequenced was PBMCs. This TCR derives from a male donor in good health and CMV-seronegative.

The CDR3 sequence: CASSQDFQRGGWDTQYF. The DNA for the CDR3 is TGCGCCAGCAGCCAAGATTTTCAGCGGGGGGGCTGGGATACGCAGTATTTT. The V call is TRBV4-1, the J call TRBJ2-3; TRBD2 aligns across 10 bases. V was pared by 0 bases and J by 6 bases, with 9 bases of the junction left unmatched. The CDR3 is 17 amino acids. Looked up from germline, CDR1 is MGHRA and CDR2 is YSYEKL.